This T cell receptor beta chain stems from a study of OX40 agonist ivuxolimab in advanced cancers. This CDR3 region has 12 residues. V dropped 7 bases and J dropped 11 bases, with 17 bases sitting between them. In germline, CDR1 is MDHEN, CDR2 SYDVKM. In this sample, this clone turned up a few times. The table came from immunoSEQ multiplex PCR; TCRdb's copy has only in-frame clones and leaves some out. The table shows roughly 100,000 clones, with 86% occurring only once. Sequenced material: CD4+ or CD8+ T cells sorted from blood, taken in a trial of the OX40 agonist ivuxolimab. The chain joins TRBV28 to TRBJ1-1, with D unclear. The receptor was isolated from an adult with an advanced solid tumor such as melanoma, head and neck, liver or kidney cancer. The CDR3, as DNA: TGTGCCAGCAATAACCCGTCGCCTTATGCTTTCTTT. Translating it yields CASNNPSPYAFF.